One and the same sample provided the 19 T cell receptor beta chains below, sequenced in a study of cytomegalovirus exposure and HLA in healthy donors. It was with 60 Vbeta and 13 Jbeta primers that the PCR ran. This table comes from immunoSEQ multiplex PCR, and its TCRdb copy is limited to in-frame clones, with some not included. The sample has 55,000 to 75,000 clones, about 67% seen once; the top ten hold about an eighth. Sequenced input: PBMCs. The receptors stem from a human donor in good health.

The rearrangement links TRBV2 to TRBJ2-5, with a weak D call TRBD1 (5 bases). The CDR3 length is 14 residues. Germline assignment: CDR1 SNHLY and CDR2 FYNNEI. Trimming pared 5 bases from V and 5 bases from J, leaving 15 bases between. The CDR3 loop reads CASSPRVGWETQYF. CDR3 bases: TGTGCCAGCAGTCCCAGGGTTGGATGGGAGACCCAGTACTTC.

This chain links TRBV4-1 with TRBJ1-5; D gene uncertain. Per the germline V gene, CDR1 is MGHRA and CDR2 is YSYEKL. V shed 0 bases and J shed 0 bases, with 15 bases lying between them. This CDR3 is 18 amino acids long. In nucleotides, the CDR3 is TGCGCCAGCAGCCAAGAAGGAGGGTCGAGGCTTAGCAATCAGCCCCAGCATTTT. Protein sequence: CASSQEGGSRLSNQPQHF.

V gene TRBV7-9 combines with J gene TRBJ2-1; the match to TRBD2 covers 14 bases. CDR1 and CDR2 (germline): SEHNR, FQNEAQ (reference sequence). The ends lost 5 bases at V and 4 bases at J; junction bases unmatched: 4. The CDR3 totals 16 residues. The CDR3 region is CASSMGLAGVYNEQFF. CDR3 bases: TGTGCCAGCAGCATGGGACTAGCGGGAGTGTACAATGAGCAGTTCTTC.

This clone came up once. The V and J genes are TRBV7-9 and TRBJ1-1; 8 positions match TRBD1. The V gene end was trimmed by 3 bases and the J gene end by 1 base; junction bases not matched to a gene: 1. The CDR3 totals 14 residues. Germline V lookup: CDR1 SEHNR, CDR2 FQNEAQ (reference sequence). The CDR3 coding sequence is TGTGCCAGCAGCTTGGGACAGGCGAACACTGAAGCTTTCTTT. It codes for CASSLGQANTEAFF.

This chain joins TRBV5-6 and TRBJ2-7; possibly TRBD2 for D (6 bases). Germline V gene sequence: CDR1 SGHDT, CDR2 YYEEEE. V gave up 4 bases and J gave up 4 bases, with 15 bases separating them. The CDR3 is 14 amino acids. The CDR3 coding sequence is TGTGCCAGCAGCAAGACCGGGACTCGATACGAGCAGTACTTC. Translated: CASSKTGTRYEQYF.

This chain joins TRBV6-1 and TRBJ1-5; a weak D match, TRBD1 (5 bases). The CDR3 runs to 15 residues. Germline V gene data show CDR1 as MNHNS and CDR2 as SASEGT. Trimming removed 1 base at V and 3 bases at J, with 10 bases between. Here the CDR3 reads CASSEGGGYNQPQHF. CDR3 nucleotides: TGTGCCAGCAGTGAAGGGGGGGGGTACAATCAGCCCCAGCATTTT.

This clone was observed a few times. The chain carries TRBV7-9 and TRBJ1-5; D gene ambiguous. In germline, CDR1 is SEHNR, CDR2 FQNEAQ (reference sequence). The CDR3 covers 12 residues. The V and J ends lost 5 bases and 4 bases respectively, with 6 bases between them. The CDR3 bases are TGTGCCAGCAGCCGGGATAATCAGCCCCAGCATTTT. It is translated as CASSRDNQPQHF.

The chain carries TRBV27 and TRBJ2-1, with TRBD2 as a possible D gene (6 bases). Trimming cost V 7 bases and J 9 bases, with 16 bases left between them. This CDR3 comprises 13 residues. Germline lookup yields CDR1 MNHEY and CDR2 SMNVEV (reference sequence). CDR3 nucleotides: TGTGCCAGCAACCCCGGGACTCTGGGTGAGCAGTTCTTC. Translating it yields CASNPGTLGEQFF.

This clone was counted between two and nine times. This chain's CDR3 is CASSLAAGNLGNEQFF. The CDR3 DNA reads TGCGCCAGCAGCTTGGCGGCAGGGAATTTGGGAAATGAGCAGTTCTTC. The V call is TRBV5-1, the J call TRBJ2-1, with D perhaps TRBD1 (5 bases). The germline V gene has CDR1 SGHRS and CDR2 YFSETQ. The length of the CDR3 is 16 residues. V was cut by 0 bases and J by 7 bases, with 17 bases left in between.

J is TRBJ1-5 and V is TRBV18, with 8 bases lining up with TRBD1. This CDR3 comprises 16 residues. The germline V gene encodes CDR1 KGHSH and CDR2 LQKENI. Losses at the gene ends were 3 bases for V and 4 bases for J; bases not matched to a gene: 8. CDR3 sequence reads: CASSPVATGGNQPQHF. In DNA form, the CDR3 reads TGTGCCAGCTCACCGGTAGCAACAGGGGGAAATCAGCCCCAGCATTTT.

The genes are TRBV30 and TRBJ1-5; no reliable D call. V was pared by 1 base and J by 6 bases, with 10 bases between. Germline V gene sequence: CDR1 GTSNPN, CDR2 SVGIG (reference sequence). The CDR3 runs 13 residues. CDR3 residues: CAWSADGSQPQHF. As DNA, the CDR3 is TGTGCCTGGAGTGCGGACGGGAGTCAGCCCCAGCATTTT.

The J gene is TRBJ2-7, the V gene TRBV5-1; TRBD2 matches 7 bases. This CDR3 contains 15 residues. V shed 0 bases, J shed 0 bases, and the junction held 3 bases outside the gene matches. The germline V gene encodes CDR1 SGHRS and CDR2 YFSETQ. This chain's CDR3 is CASSLAGTTSYEQYF. DNA for the CDR3: TGCGCCAGCAGCTTGGCCGGGACTACCTCCTACGAGCAGTACTTC.

V gene TRBV15 combines with J gene TRBJ1-2; D possibly corresponds to TRBD1 (5 bases). Trimming removed 0 bases from V and 2 bases from J, with 13 bases in between. The CDR3 runs 16 residues. Looked up from germline, CDR1 is LNHNV and CDR2 is YYDKDF (reference sequence). The CDR3 DNA reads as TGTGCCACCAGCAGAGATGAGGGGAGGGCGAACTATGGCTACACCTTC. Translation: CATSRDEGRANYGYTF.

CDR3 sequence reads: CASSLVAGTVSYEQYF. For the CDR3, the DNA is TGTGCCAGCAGCTTAGTAGCCGGGACAGTCTCCTACGAGCAGTACTTC. The rearrangement uses TRBV7-2 and TRBJ2-7; TRBD1 matches 7 bases. Germline V gene lookup returns CDR1 SGHTA and CDR2 FQGNSA. The V and J ends lost 1 base and 0 bases, in that order; junction bases with no gene match: 6. This CDR3 is 16 amino acids long.

This clone was picked up one time. The rearrangement uses TRBV6-5 and TRBJ1-2, with D tentatively TRBD1 (5 bases). The V gene's germline CDR1 is MNHEY and CDR2 SVGAGI. Between the trimmed V and J ends, which lost 3 bases and 5 bases, there was a span of 16 bases. CDR3 length: 15 residues. The CDR3 spells CASSYRVAGGYGYTF. CDR3 nucleotide sequence: TGTGCCAGCAGTTATCGGGTCGCGGGGGGATATGGCTACACCTTC.

The table lists this clone with a few counts. The J gene is TRBJ1-2, the V gene TRBV15, with TRBD1 as a possible D gene (5 bases). V was trimmed by 7 bases and J by 2 bases, leaving 17 bases between them. The CDR3 contains 15 residues. Germline CDR1 LNHNV, CDR2 YYDKDF (reference sequence). The CDR3 DNA sequence: TGTGCCACCACTCCTTCCCGACAGACCAACTATGGCTACACCTTC. This sequence encodes CATTPSRQTNYGYTF. The full variable domain, with the rest looked up from reference TRBV15 and TRBJ1-2, is DAMVIQNPRYQVTQFGKPVTLSCSQTLNHNVMYWYQQKSSQAPKLLFHYYDKDFNNEADTPDNFQSRRPNTSFCFLDIRSPGLGDTAMYLCATTPSRQTNYGYTFGSGTRLTVV.

The chain joins TRBV7-9 to TRBJ2-5, with D possibly called TRBD1 or TRBD2 (5 bases each). The last part of the DNA fits TRBJ2-7 better; the J call may be wrong. The CDR3 totals 14 residues. Germline lookup yields CDR1 SEHNR and CDR2 FQNEAQ (reference sequence). CDR3 DNA sequence: TGTGCCAGCAGCTTAACAGGACGGGACTACGAGCAGTACTTC. Its protein is CASSLTGRDYEQYF.

The V gene is TRBV6-1, the J gene TRBJ1-2, with 7 bases that match TRBD1. This CDR3 contains 14 residues. Germline values: CDR1 MNHNS, CDR2 SASEGT. After removal of 6 bases from V and 3 bases from J, the junction contained 7 bases not matched to a gene. This chain's CDR3 is CASSPGGQHYGYTF. CDR3 bases: TGTGCCAGCAGCCCCGGGGGACAGCACTATGGCTACACCTTC.

As to this clone: One end of the junction varies from germline; a read error may be responsible. The rearrangement joins TRBV7-9 to TRBJ1-5; D is unclear. CDR3 length: 12 residues. The germline V gene encodes CDR1 SEHNR and CDR2 FQNEAQ (reference sequence). In DNA form, the CDR3 reads TGTTCCAGCAGTTACATGGCTCAGCCCCAGCATTTT. Amino acids: CSSSYMAQPQHF. Variable domain in full (rest from reference TRBV7-9 and TRBJ1-5): DTGVSQNPRHKITKRGQNVTFRCDPISEHNRLYWYRQTLGQGPEFLTYFQNEAQLEKSRLLSDRFSAERPKGSFSTLEIQRTEQGDSAMYLCSSSYMAQPQHFGDGTRLSIL.